This TCR beta chain came from a study of blood T cells in healthy people across ages. Findings of the study overall: What prevented conclusive comparison of naive and antigen-experienced cells was that PBMCs were unsorted.

The CDR3 consists of 15 residues. Trimming stripped 7 bases from V and 6 bases from J, with 19 bases between. Germline V gene sequence: CDR1 SNHLY, CDR2 FYNNEI. Primers used in a second PCR of about 7 to 12 cycles were a sample-barcoded 5' primer and a J-beta primer mix. Carrying 12 random nucleotides, a template-switch adaptor labeled each individual cDNA molecule. TCRdb re-analysed the 5' RACE reads in MiXCR, keeping a single row per CDR3 protein. The sample shows about 1.7 million distinct CDR3 sequences, roughly 27% of them seen only once. This clonotype was seen more than once but under ten times. The target antigen is unknown.

The sequence derives from a woman aged 25-40 years in good health. V usage is TRBV2 and J usage is TRBJ2-1; tentative D call: TRBD1 (6 bases). Sequenced: blood. The CDR3 protein is CASNSARGSANEQFF. CDR3 DNA: TGTGCCAGCAATTCCGCCAGGGGAAGCGCCAATGAGCAGTTCTTC. Using reference TRBV2 and TRBJ2-1 for the parts outside the CDR3, the full variable domain is EPEVTQTPSHQVTQMGQEVILRCVPISNHLYFYWYRQILGQKVEFLVSFYNNEISEKSEIFDDQFSVERPDGSNFTLKIRSTKLEDSAMYFCASNSARGSANEQFFGPGTRLTVL.